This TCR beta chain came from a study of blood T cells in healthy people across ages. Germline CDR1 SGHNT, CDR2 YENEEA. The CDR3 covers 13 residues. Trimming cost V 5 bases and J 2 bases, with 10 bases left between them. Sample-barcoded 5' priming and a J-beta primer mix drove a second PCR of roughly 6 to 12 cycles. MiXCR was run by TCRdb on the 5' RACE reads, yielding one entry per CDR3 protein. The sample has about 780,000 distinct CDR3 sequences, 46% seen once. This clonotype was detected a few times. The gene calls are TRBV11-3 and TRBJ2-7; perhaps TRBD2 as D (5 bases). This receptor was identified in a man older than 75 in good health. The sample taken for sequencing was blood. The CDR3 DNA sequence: TGTGCCAGCAGCCCGCCCGGGACCTACGAGCAGTACTTC. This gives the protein CASSPPGTYEQYF.